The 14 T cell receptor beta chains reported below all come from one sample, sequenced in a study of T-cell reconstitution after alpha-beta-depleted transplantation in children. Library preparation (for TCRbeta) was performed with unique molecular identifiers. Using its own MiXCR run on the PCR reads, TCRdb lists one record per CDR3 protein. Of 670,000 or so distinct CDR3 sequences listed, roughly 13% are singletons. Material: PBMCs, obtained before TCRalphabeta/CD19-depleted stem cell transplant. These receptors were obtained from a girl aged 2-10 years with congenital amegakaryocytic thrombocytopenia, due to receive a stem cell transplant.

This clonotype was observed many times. DNA for the CDR3: TGCGCCAGCAGCCTCGGAGATGTTTCCTACAATGAGCAGTTCTTC. Encoded protein: CASSLGDVSYNEQFF. The gene calls are TRBV5-1 and TRBJ2-1; no firm D call. Germline CDR1 and CDR2: SGHRS and YFSETQ. CDR3 size: 15 residues. The V end lost 4 bases, the J end lost 1 base, and 12 bases lay between the germline ends. Variable domain in full (rest from reference TRBV5-1 and TRBJ2-1): KAGVTQTPRYLIKTRGQQVTLSCSPISGHRSVSWYQQTPGQGLQFLFEYFSETQRNKGNFPGRFSGRQFSNSRSEMNVSTLELGDSALYLCASSLGDVSYNEQFFGPGTRLTVL.

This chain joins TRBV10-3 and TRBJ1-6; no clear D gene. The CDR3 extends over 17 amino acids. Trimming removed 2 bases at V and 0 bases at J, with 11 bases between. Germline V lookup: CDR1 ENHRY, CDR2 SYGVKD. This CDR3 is CAISELSSSSYNSPLHF. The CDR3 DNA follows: TGTGCCATCAGTGAGCTGAGCAGCAGCTCCTATAATTCACCCCTCCACTTT.

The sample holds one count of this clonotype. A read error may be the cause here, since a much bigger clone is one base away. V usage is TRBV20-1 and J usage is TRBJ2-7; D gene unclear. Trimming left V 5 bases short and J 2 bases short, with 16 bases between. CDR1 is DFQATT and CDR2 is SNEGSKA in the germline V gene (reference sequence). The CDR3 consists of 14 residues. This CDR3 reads CSALLRSFAYEQYF. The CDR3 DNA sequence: TGCAGTGCTCTCCTCAGATCGTTCGCCTACGAGCAGTACTTC.

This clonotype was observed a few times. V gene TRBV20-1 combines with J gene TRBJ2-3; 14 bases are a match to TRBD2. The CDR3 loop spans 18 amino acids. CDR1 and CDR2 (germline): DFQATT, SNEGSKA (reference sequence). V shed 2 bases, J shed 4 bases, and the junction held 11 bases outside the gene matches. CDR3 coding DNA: TGCAGTGCTAGATTCTGGGGAGGGACTAGCGGGAGCCCAGATACGCAGTATTTT. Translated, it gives CSARFWGGTSGSPDTQYF.

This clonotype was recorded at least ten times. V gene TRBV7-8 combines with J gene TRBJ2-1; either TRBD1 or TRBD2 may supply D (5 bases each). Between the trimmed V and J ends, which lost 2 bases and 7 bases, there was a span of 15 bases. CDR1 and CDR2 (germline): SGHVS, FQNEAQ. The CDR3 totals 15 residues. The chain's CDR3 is CASSLSVGRANEQFF. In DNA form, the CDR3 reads TGTGCCAGCAGCTTATCCGTGGGGCGGGCAAATGAGCAGTTCTTC.

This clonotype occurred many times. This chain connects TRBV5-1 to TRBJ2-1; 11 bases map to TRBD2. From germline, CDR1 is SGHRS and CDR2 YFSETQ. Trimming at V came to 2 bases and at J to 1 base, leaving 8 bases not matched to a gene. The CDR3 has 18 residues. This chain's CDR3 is CASSFIKGTSGSYNEQFF. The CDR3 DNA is TGCGCCAGCAGCTTTATTAAGGGGACTAGCGGTTCCTACAATGAGCAGTTCTTC.

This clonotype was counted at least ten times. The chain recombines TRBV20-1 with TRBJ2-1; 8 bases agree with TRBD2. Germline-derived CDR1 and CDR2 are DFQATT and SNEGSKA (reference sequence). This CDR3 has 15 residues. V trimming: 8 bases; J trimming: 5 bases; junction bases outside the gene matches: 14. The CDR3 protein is CSSLSIPGGNNEQFF. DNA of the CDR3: TGCAGTTCCCTATCAATCCCGGGAGGGAACAATGAGCAGTTCTTC.

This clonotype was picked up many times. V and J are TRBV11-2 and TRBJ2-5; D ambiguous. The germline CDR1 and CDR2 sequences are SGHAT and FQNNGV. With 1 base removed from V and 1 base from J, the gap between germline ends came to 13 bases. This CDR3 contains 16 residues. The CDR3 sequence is CASSLVIVDFQETQYF. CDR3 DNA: TGTGCCAGCAGCTTAGTTATCGTCGACTTCCAAGAGACCCAGTACTTC. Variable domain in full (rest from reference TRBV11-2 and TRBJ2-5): EAGVAQSPRYKIIEKRQSVAFWCNPISGHATLYWYQQILGQGPKLLIQFQNNGVVDDSQLPKDRFSAERLKGVDSTLKIQPAKLEDSAVYLCASSLVIVDFQETQYFGPGTRLLVL.

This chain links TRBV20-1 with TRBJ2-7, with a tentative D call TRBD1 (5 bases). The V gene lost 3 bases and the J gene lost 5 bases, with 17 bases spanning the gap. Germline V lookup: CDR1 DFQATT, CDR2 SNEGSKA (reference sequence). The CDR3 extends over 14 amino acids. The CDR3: CSARGPEKPNEQYF. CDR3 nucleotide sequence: TGCAGTGCTAGGGGGCCAGAAAAACCTAACGAGCAGTACTTC.

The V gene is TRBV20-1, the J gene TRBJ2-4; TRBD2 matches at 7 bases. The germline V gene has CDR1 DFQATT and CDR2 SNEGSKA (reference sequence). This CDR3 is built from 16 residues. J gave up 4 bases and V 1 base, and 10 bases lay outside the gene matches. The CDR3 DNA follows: TGCAGTGCTAGAGTCCCCCCGCGGGAGTTGAAAAACATTCAGTACTTC. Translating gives CSARVPPRELKNIQYF.

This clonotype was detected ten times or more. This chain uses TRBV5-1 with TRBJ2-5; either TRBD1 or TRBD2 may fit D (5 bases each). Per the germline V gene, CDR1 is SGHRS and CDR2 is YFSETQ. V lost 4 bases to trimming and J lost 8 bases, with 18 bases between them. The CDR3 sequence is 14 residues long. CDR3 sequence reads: CASSPSPGTPTQYF. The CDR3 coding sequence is TGCGCCAGCAGCCCTAGTCCCGGGACCCCAACCCAGTACTTC.

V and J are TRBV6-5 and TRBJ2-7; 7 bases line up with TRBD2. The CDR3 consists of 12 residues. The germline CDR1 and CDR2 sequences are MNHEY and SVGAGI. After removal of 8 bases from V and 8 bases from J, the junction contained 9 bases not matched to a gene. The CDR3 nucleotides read TGTGCCAGCGGGAGGGGCGGTACGCAGCAGTACTTC. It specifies CASGRGGTQQYF.

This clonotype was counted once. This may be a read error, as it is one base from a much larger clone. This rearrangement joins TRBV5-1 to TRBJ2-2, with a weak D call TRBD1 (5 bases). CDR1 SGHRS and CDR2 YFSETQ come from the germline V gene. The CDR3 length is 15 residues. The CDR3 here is CASSPEGQRTEELFF. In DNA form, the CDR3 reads TGCGCCAGCAGCCCGGAAGGACAAAGGACCGAGGAGCTGTTTTTT.

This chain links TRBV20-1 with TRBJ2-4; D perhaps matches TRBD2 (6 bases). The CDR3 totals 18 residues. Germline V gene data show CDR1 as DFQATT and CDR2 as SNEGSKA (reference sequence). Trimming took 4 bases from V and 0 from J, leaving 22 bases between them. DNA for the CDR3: TGCAGTGCTACCGCCGACTCACCTGGGGGGATAGCCAAAAACATTCAGTACTTC. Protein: CSATADSPGGIAKNIQYF.